The 7 T cell receptor beta chains below all came from one sample that was sequenced in a study of cytomegalovirus exposure and HLA in healthy donors (dated by TCRdb to 2016 to 2017). To prepare the library, the immunoSEQ multiplex PCR assay was applied. A mixture of 60 forward primers for TCR Vbeta segments and 13 reverse primers for TCR Jbeta segments was used in the multiplex PCR. The table comes from immuneACCESS by way of TCRdb, which keeps in-frame sequences with V and J called. Part of the clones is missing from these tables; in studies checked, under half for an unresolved V gene and the rest for unknown reasons. The sample has approximately 220,000 clones on record, about 70% of them singletons. 1.8% of the sample comes from the top ten. The sequenced sample was PBMCs. Receptors were obtained from a woman in her 30s in good health and CMV-seronegative.

This clone has just a few counts. V usage is TRBV11-3 and J usage is TRBJ2-2; weak D call: TRBD2 (6 bases). The CDR3 covers 14 residues. Germline V gives CDR1 SGHNT, CDR2 YENEEA. Trimming left V 3 bases short and J 7 bases short, with 12 bases between. The CDR3 loop is CASSFLGLGGELFF. CDR3 bases: TGTGCCAGCAGCTTTCTGGGACTTGGCGGGGAGCTGTTTTTT.

This rearrangement joins TRBV4-1 to TRBJ2-5; TRBD2 aligns across 7 bases. V dropped 3 bases and J dropped 2; count of bases not matched to a gene: 6. The germline gives CDR1 MGHRA, CDR2 YSYEKL. This CDR3 has 15 amino acids. CDR3 in amino acids: CASSQGFSGQETQYF. The CDR3, as DNA: TGCGCCAGCAGCCAGGGGTTTAGCGGGCAAGAGACCCAGTACTTC.

The rearrangement joins TRBV6-1 to TRBJ1-4; 7 bases line up with TRBD1. The CDR3 has 14 residues. Germline values: CDR1 MNHNS, CDR2 SASEGT. V lost 3 bases to trimming and J lost 7 bases; unmatched junction nucleotides: 5. CDR3 bases: TGTGCCAGCAGTGAGGACAGGAAGGGTGAAAAACTGTTTTTT. It is translated as CASSEDRKGEKLFF.

This clone was recorded a few times. The CDR3 coding sequence is TGTGCCAGTAGTATAGGGGGGCTCGGCACTGAAGCTTTCTTT. It specifies CASSIGGLGTEAFF. This chain joins TRBV19 and TRBJ1-1; a possible D gene is TRBD1 (6 bases). Per germline, CDR1 LNHDA and CDR2 SQIVND (reference sequence). This CDR3 comprises 14 residues. V was cut by 1 base and J by 4 bases, with 10 bases left in between.

The chain couples TRBV11-2 to TRBJ2-1, with TRBD1 identical over 12 bases. CDR1 and CDR2 (germline): SGHAT, FQNNGV. Trimming removed 6 bases from V and 8 bases from J; junction bases left unmatched: 11. The CDR3 is 16 amino acids. The CDR3 protein is CASSRPGQGAIDEQFF. CDR3 coding DNA: TGTGCCAGCAGTCGGCCGGGACAGGGGGCTATAGATGAGCAGTTCTTC.

V gene TRBV5-1 combines with J gene TRBJ1-6; D unclear. Trimming took 7 bases from V and 0 from J, leaving 5 bases between them. Germline assignment: CDR1 SGHRS and CDR2 YFSETQ. The CDR3 has 13 amino acids. The CDR3 protein is CASGSSYNSPLHF. CDR3 in DNA: TGCGCCAGCGGTAGCTCCTATAATTCACCCCTCCACTTT.

This clone showed up just once. The chain has TRBV18 and TRBJ2-1; D may be TRBD2 (5 bases). V was cut by 3 bases and J by 5 bases, with 11 bases left in between. CDR1 KGHSH and CDR2 LQKENI come from the germline V gene. The CDR3 is 14 residues long. Written as DNA, the CDR3 is TGTGCCAGCTCACCGCGTACTAGGCACAATGAGCAGTTCTTC. Translating gives CASSPRTRHNEQFF.